Listed below are T cell receptor beta chains from one sample, sequenced in a study of tumor and adjacent non-tumor tissue in lung cancer. TCRdb reanalysed the multiplex PCR reads using MiXCR and keeps one entry per CDR3 protein. Altogether tens of thousands of distinct CDR3 sequences are present, roughly 73% being singletons, with the ten largest covering roughly 27%. Sequenced sample: lung tumor tissue. These receptors came from a man aged 60-69 years with non-small cell lung cancer. CDR3s include the opening cysteine and the closing phenylalanine or tryptophan. The D gene is left open where the match is weak. Clone size is given for some rows only: seen once, a few or many times, or a class if the clone is expanded.

J gene | V gene | D gene | clone size | CDR3 protein | CDR3 DNA
TRBJ2-5 | TRBV5-1 | TRBD2 | NA | CASNLKQRGEENQYF | TGCGCCAGCAACTTGAAACAGCGGGGGGAAGAGAACCAGTACTTC
TRBJ2-2 | TRBV2 | NA | few | CASIRTPNTGELFF | TGTGCCAGCATTCGGACACCCAACACCGGGGAGCTGTTTTTT
TRBJ1-2 | TRBV6-1 | NA | NA | CASRSGRVEVYVYTF | TGTGCCAGCAGGTCCGGGCGAGTTGAAGTCTATGTCTACACCTTC
TRBJ1-6 | TRBV7-9 | NA | once | CASSLGPLDSGSPIHF | TGTGCCAGCAGCTTAGGACCTCTAGACAGTGGCTCACCCATCCACTTT
TRBJ2-2 | TRBV30 | TRBD2 | NA | CAWSGTNGSMDTGELFF | TGTGCCTGGAGCGGGACTAACGGGAGCATGGACACCGGGGAGCTGTTTTTT
TRBJ2-1 | TRBV11-1 | NA | few | CASSFASGYNERFF | TGTGCCAGCAGCTTTGCCAGCGGCTACAATGAACGGTTCTTC
TRBJ2-7 | TRBV7-8 | NA | NA | CASSLRGTPSYEQYF | TGTGCCAGCAGCTTAAGAGGGACGCCTTCCTACGAGCAGTACTTC
TRBJ2-3 | TRBV18 | NA | once | CASSGTGEITVTQYF | TGTGCCAGCTCAGGGACGGGAGAGATCACAGTTACGCAGTATTTT
TRBJ2-7 | TRBV11-1 | NA | NA | CASSALDRGQYKQYF | TGTGCCAGCAGCGCCCTGGACAGAGGTCAGTACAAGCAGTACTTC
TRBJ2-1 | TRBV6-6 | NA | many | CASSPSPGPPTYNEQFF | TGTGCCAGCAGCCCATCTCCGGGACCGCCAACCTACAATGAGCAGTTCTTC
TRBJ2-5 | TRBV29-1 | NA | NA | CSVRSRETKYF | TGCAGCGTTCGTTCACGGGAGACAAAGTACTTC
TRBJ2-5 | TRBV11-1 | NA | NA | CAVSLDTYQETQYF | TGTGCCGTCAGTTTAGACACTTACCAAGAGACCCAGTACTTC
TRBJ2-7 | TRBV20-1 | TRBD2 | NA | CSASAGLAGGPDHNEQYF | TGCAGTGCTAGCGCCGGACTAGCGGGAGGGCCAGATCACAACGAGCAGTACTTC
TRBJ2-1 | TRBV12-3/TRBV12-4 | NA | medium-sized | CASSLSGISYNEQFF | TGTGCCAGCAGTCTCTCGGGGATCTCCTACAATGAGCAGTTCTTC
TRBJ2-3 | TRBV6-5 | TRBD2 | NA | CASSSLRGGDTDTQYF | TGTGCCAGCAGTTCCTTACGGGGGGGCGATACAGATACGCAGTATTTT
TRBJ2-7 | TRBV7-9 | TRBD1 | many | CASSFRGQGNYEQYF | TGTGCCAGCAGCTTCAGGGGACAGGGGAACTACGAGCAGTACTTC
TRBJ2-3 | TRBV6-5 | NA | NA | CACSYSDLRDTQYF | TGTGCCTGCAGTTACTCGGACCTCAGAGATACGCAATATTTT
TRBJ2-3 | TRBV10-3 | TRBD2 | NA | CAIGLAGVQDTQFF | TGTGCCATCGGGCTAGCGGGAGTCCAAGATACGCAATTTTTT
TRBJ1-3 | TRBV12-3/TRBV12-4 | NA | NA | CASSWRGRGFGNNIYF | TGTGCCAGCAGTTGGCGGGGGCGCGGATTTGGAAACAACATATATTTT
TRBJ2-7 | TRBV20-1 | NA | NA | CSTRALTSQRDSYVQYF | TGCAGTACTAGGGCCCTAACGAGTCAGAGGGATTCCTACGTGCAGTACTTC
TRBJ2-1 | TRBV5-4 | TRBD2 | NA | CASSGAPMSEQFF | TGTGCCAGTAGCGGGGCCCCCATGAGTGAGCAATTCTTC
TRBJ1-1 | TRBV20-1 | NA | few | CNAPSSGSEAFF | TGCAATGCCCCCTCTAGTGGCTCTGAAGCTTTCTTT
TRBJ2-1 | TRBV15 | TRBD2 | NA | CATSRDRDSGSEQFF | TGTGCCACCAGCAGAGATCGGGATAGCGGGAGTGAGCAGTTCTTC
TRBJ2-7 | TRBV20-1 | TRBD2 | NA | CNAPSGSSSYEQYF | TGCAATGCCCCAAGCGGGAGCAGTTCCTACGAGCAGTACTTC
TRBJ1-5 | TRBV6-2/TRBV6-3 | TRBD1 | NA | CASNPTGEGNQLQHF | TGTGCCAGCAACCCTACAGGGGAAGGGAATCAGCTCCAGCATTTT
TRBJ2-7 | TRBV11-1 | TRBD2 | once | CASNLMGGNYKQYF | TGTGCCAGCAACTTAATGGGAGGGAACTACAAGCAGTACTTC
TRBJ2-7 | TRBV5-6 | NA | NA | CASSLPRNSAEQCF | TGTGCCAGCAGCTTGCCTCGCAACAGTGCCGAGCAGTGTTTC
TRBJ1-2 | TRBV29-1 | NA | once | CSVTQSARGDYTF | TGCAGCGTAACCCAGAGTGCTAGGGGAGACTACACCTTC
TRBJ1-1 | TRBV29-1 | NA | NA | CGASGAMNTEAFF | TGCGGCGCCTCAGGGGCCATGAACACTGAAGCTTTCTTT
TRBJ1-4 | TRBV6-1 | NA | NA | CANRPGTIEELFF | TGTGCCAACAGGCCCGGGACGATAGAAGAACTGTTTTTT
TRBJ2-3 | TRBV10-1 | NA | many | CASSDLAAGITDTQYF | TGCGCCAGCAGTGACCTCGCGGCGGGAATCACAGATACGCAGTATTTT
TRBJ2-5 | TRBV29-1 | TRBD2 | NA | CSVLLAGGLGGTQYF | TGCAGCGTCCTTCTAGCGGGAGGATTGGGAGGGACCCAGTACTTC
TRBJ1-1 | TRBV6-1 | NA | NA | CACTRNTEAFF | TGTGCCTGCACTAGGAACACTGAGGCTTTCTTT
TRBJ2-2 | TRBV20-1 | TRBD2 | NA | CSANLAGGPETRELFF | TGCAGTGCTAATTTAGCGGGAGGGCCGGAGACCCGGGAGTTGTTTTTT
TRBJ2-7 | TRBV6-1 | NA | many | CASSEPRRSASYEQYF | TGTGCCAGCAGTGAACCTCGGAGGTCCGCCTCCTACGAGCAGTACTTC
TRBJ1-5 | TRBV20-1 | NA | NA | CCASMGGSNQPQHF | TGCTGTGCTAGCATGGGTGGAAGCAATCAGCCCCAGCATTTT
TRBJ2-7 | TRBV7-9 | TRBD2 | NA | CASSARPGLANSYEQYF | TGTGCCAGCAGCGCCCGTCCGGGACTAGCGAACTCCTACGAGCAGTACTTC
TRBJ1-6 | TRBV5-1 | NA | NA | CVSSLEAMNSPLYF | TGCGTCAGCAGCTTGGAAGCGATGAATTCACCCCTCTACTTT
TRBJ2-5 | TRBV29-1 | NA | NA | CSVDGYIGGAIGETQYF | TGCAGCGTTGATGGATACATAGGAGGGGCGATCGGCGAGACTCAGTACTTC
TRBJ2-5 | TRBV5-1 | NA | many | CASSVQETQYF | TGCGCCAGCAGCGTTCAAGAGACCCAGTACTTC
TRBJ2-7 | TRBV7-9 | NA | NA | CASIPPWGDYEQYF | TGTGCCAGCATCCCGCCCTGGGGGGACTACGAGCAGTACTTC
TRBJ2-1 | TRBV20-1 | TRBD2 | once | CGAREPSGNSNEQFF | TGCGGTGCTAGAGAACCTAGCGGGAATTCCAATGAGCAGTTCTTC
TRBJ2-5 | TRBV24-1 | NA | few | CATSVLGTQYF | TGTGCCACCAGTGTGTTGGGGACCCAGTACTTC
TRBJ2-7 | TRBV6-2/TRBV6-3 | NA | NA | CASSYIGGIYEQCF | TGTGCCAGCAGTTACATAGGCGGAATCTACGAGCAGTGCTTC
TRBJ2-7 | TRBV6-5 | TRBD1 | NA | CASSYEAGQAYEQCF | TGTGCCAGCAGTTACGAGGCTGGACAGGCTTACGAGCAGTGCTTC
TRBJ2-1 | TRBV5-1 | NA | NA | CVSSREQVNSYKEQFF | TGCGTCAGCAGCCGGGAGCAAGTTAACTCCTACAAAGAGCAGTTCTTC
TRBJ2-1 | TRBV12-3/TRBV12-4 | NA | once | CAGSFPQRDHNKQFF | TGTGCCGGCAGTTTCCCTCAGCGTGACCACAATAAGCAGTTCTTC
TRBJ2-1 | TRBV10-3 | NA | NA | CAISAGVAREQFF | TGTGCCATCAGTGCGGGAGTGGCGCGTGAGCAGTTCTTC
TRBJ2-3 | TRBV29-1 | NA | NA | CSIEVGGTIDTQYF | TGCAGCATTGAAGTTGGGGGGACGATAGATACGCAGTATTTT
TRBJ2-3 | TRBV2 | NA | NA | CASRGLVGSTDTRYF | TGTGCCAGCAGGGGACTGGTGGGATCCACAGATACGCGGTATTTT
TRBJ1-5 | TRBV20-1 | NA | NA | CSARDGKPRSHQPQHF | TGTAGTGCTAGAGATGGGAAACCACGTAGCCATCAGCCACAGCATTTT
TRBJ1-1 | TRBV6-2/TRBV6-3 | TRBD1 | NA | CDSRTTGAEAFF | TGTGATAGCAGAACCACAGGGGCTGAAGCTTTCTTT
TRBJ2-1 | TRBV10-1 | TRBD2 | NA | CVSSTGTSGRGNDQFF | TGCGTCAGCAGTACCGGGACTAGCGGGAGGGGCAATGATCAGTTCTTC
TRBJ1-2 | TRBV9 | NA | few | CASSVAETAQAGYTF | TGTGCCAGCAGCGTAGCCGAGACAGCTCAGGCTGGCTACACCTTC
TRBJ1-1 | TRBV29-1 | TRBD1 | NA | CIVKDRGAATEAFF | TGTATCGTAAAGGACAGGGGAGCGGCCACTGAAGCTTTCTTT
TRBJ1-1 | TRBV6-6 | TRBD1 | many | CASSLLPPGQVSEAFF | TGTGCCAGCAGCCTCCTACCCCCGGGACAGGTTTCTGAAGCTTTCTTT
TRBJ2-5 | TRBV29-1 | NA | NA | CSAMPYLQTGQETQYF | TGCAGCGCCATGCCCTACCTCCAGACAGGTCAAGAGACCCAGTACTTC
TRBJ2-5 | TRBV20-1 | NA | NA | CSPKDTAPETQYF | TGCAGTCCTAAGGACACTGCACCGGAGACCCAGTACTTC
TRBJ1-1 | TRBV6-5 | NA | many | CASSYSSRGGDEAFF | TGTGCCAGCAGTTACTCAAGCAGGGGTGGGGATGAAGCTTTCTTT